This TCR beta chain is from a study of blood T cells in healthy people across ages. General study results and limits: Correlation between TCR beta diversity and naive T cell percentage was strong. Researchers said unsorted PBMCs prevented a conclusive naive versus antigen-experienced comparison.

Trimming stripped 8 bases from V and 8 bases from J, with 10 bases between. This CDR3 contains 11 residues. Looked up from germline, CDR1 is MNHEY and CDR2 is SVGAGI. A J-beta primer mix and a sample-barcoded 5' primer were used in a second PCR of roughly 6 to 12 cycles. Each sample yielded at least 2.5 million CDR3-containing paired-end reads. TCRdb used MiXCR to reprocess the 5' RACE reads, holding one entry per CDR3 protein. The sample lists approximately 1.5 million distinct CDR3 sequences; roughly 32% were seen once. In the case of this clonotype: What it recognizes is unknown.

V and J are TRBV6-5 and TRBJ2-1; D is unresolved. This receptor was obtained from a woman aged 30 to 39 in good health. Sequences were obtained from blood. The CDR3 DNA is TGTGCCAGCGCCGCCTGGGATGAGCAGTTCTTC. Amino acid sequence: CASAAWDEQFF.